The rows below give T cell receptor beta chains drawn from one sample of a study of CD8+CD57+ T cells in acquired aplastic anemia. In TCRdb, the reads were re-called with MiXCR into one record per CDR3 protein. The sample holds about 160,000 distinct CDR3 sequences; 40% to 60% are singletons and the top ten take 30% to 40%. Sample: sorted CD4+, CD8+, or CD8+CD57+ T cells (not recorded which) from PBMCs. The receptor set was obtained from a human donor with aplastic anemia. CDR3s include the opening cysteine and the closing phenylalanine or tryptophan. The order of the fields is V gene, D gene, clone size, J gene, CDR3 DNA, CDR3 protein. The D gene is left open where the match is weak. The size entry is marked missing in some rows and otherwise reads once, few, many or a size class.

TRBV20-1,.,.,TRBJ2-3,TGCAGTGCCAATCTAGCGACAGGGACAGATACGCAGTATTTT,CSANLATGTDTQYF
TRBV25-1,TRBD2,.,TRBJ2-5,TGTGCCAGCAGTGGCCTATCTAGCGGGCAGATTGAGACCCAGTACTTC,CASSGLSSGQIETQYF
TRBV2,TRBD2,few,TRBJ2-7,TGTGCCAGCAGTGATCTCGGACTAGAGTGGTACGAGCAGTACTTC,CASSDLGLEWYEQYF
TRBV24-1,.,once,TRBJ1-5,TGTGCCACCAGTGATACGGGGGTGGGCAATCAGCCCCAGCATTTT,CATSDTGVGNQPQHF
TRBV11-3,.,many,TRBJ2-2,TGTGCCAGCAGCTCTCCGGCCGTGCGGACCGGGGAGCTGTTTTTT,CASSSPAVRTGELFF
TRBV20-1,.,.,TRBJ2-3,TGCAGTGCCATCAAAGGGAAGGTAGATACGCAGTATTTT,CSAIKGKVDTQYF
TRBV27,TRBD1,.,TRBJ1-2,TGTGCCAGCAGTCAGACAGGGGGCGGCTATGGCTACACCTTC,CASSQTGGGYGYTF
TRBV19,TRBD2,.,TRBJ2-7,TGTGCCAGTAGACCGGGACTAGCGGTTTCCTACGAGCAGTACTTC,CASRPGLAVSYEQYF
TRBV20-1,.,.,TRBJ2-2,TGCAGTGCCCCAGACGACGGGGAGCTGTTTTTT,CSAPDDGELFF
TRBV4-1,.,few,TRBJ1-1,TGCGCCAGCAGCCAAGTCAGGGCGATTTCGACTTTCTTT,CASSQVRAISTFF
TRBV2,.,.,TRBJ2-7,TGTGCCAGCACCGAGGGGGCTAGCGGGTTCTCCTACGAGCAGTACTTC,CASTEGASGFSYEQYF
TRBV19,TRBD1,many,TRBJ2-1,TGTGCCAGTAGTGGACAGGGCAATGAGCAGTTCTTC,CASSGQGNEQFF
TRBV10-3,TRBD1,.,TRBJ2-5,TGTGCCATCAGTGAGTCGGGACAGGGGTTGGAGACCCAGTACTTC,CAISESGQGLETQYF
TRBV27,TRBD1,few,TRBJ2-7,TGTGCCAGCAGTCGGCGGGGACAGGTCTACGAGCAGTACTTC,CASSRRGQVYEQYF
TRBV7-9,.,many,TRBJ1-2,TGTGCCAGCAGCTTAAATTGGGACGGGTCATATGGCTACACCTTC,CASSLNWDGSYGYTF
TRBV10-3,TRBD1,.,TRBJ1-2,TGTGCCATCAGTCCCGGGACAGCAAACTATGGCTACACCTTC,CAISPGTANYGYTF
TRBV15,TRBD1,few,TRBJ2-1,TGTGCCACCAGCAGAGTCTTGACAGGGGATTACTACAATGAGCAGTTCTTC,CATSRVLTGDYYNEQFF
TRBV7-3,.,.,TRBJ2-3,TGTGCCAGCACCGCGAGGGCCACAGATACGCAGTATTTT,CASTARATDTQYF
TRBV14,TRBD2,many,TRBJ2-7,TGTGCCAGCAGCCACTTTAGCGGGAGCTCCTACGAGCAGTACTTC,CASSHFSGSSYEQYF
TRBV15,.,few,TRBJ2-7,TGTGCCACCAGCACCGAGGGTAACTCCTACGAGCAGTACTTC,CATSTEGNSYEQYF
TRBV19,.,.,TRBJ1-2,TGTGCCAGTAGTATGGGGCAGGGATATGGCTACACCTTC,CASSMGQGYGYTF
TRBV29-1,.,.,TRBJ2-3,TGCAGCGTTGTGCGCAGGGGTGCAGATACGCAGTATTTT,CSVVRRGADTQYF
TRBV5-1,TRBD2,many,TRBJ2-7,TGCGCCAGCAGCCAAGGGACTAGCGGGAGCTTTCTCCGCGAGCAGTACTTC,CASSQGTSGSFLREQYF
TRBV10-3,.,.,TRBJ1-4,TGTGCCATCAGAGGACAGCCAACGGGAAAACTGTTTTTT,CAIRGQPTGKLFF
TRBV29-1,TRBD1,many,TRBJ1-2,TGCAGCGCCGTCCAGGGGGCGAACTATGGCTACACCTTC,CSAVQGANYGYTF
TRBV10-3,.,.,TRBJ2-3,TGTGCCAGCAGCCCCGGGTCCACCCAAGGGAATTTT,CASSPGSTQGNF
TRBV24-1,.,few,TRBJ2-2,TGTGCCACCAGTGATTTCACAGGGACCACCGGGGAGCTGTTTTTT,CATSDFTGTTGELFF